This paragraph covers one T cell receptor beta chain sequence. Some clones are missing from TCRdb's copy, which holds only in-frame ones; the method was immunoSEQ multiplex PCR. Of 20,000 to 25,000 clones in the sample, about 90% were seen once. The entry originates in a study of blood T cell repertoires in COVID-19. The CDR3 runs to 16 residues. Germline V gene lookup returns CDR1 SNHLY and CDR2 FYNNEI. V lost 6 bases to trimming and J lost 1 base; unmatched junction nucleotides: 10. The clonotype originates from a man aged 65-85 years with active COVID-19. The gene calls are TRBV2 and TRBJ2-7; 9 bases map to TRBD2. Material: peripheral blood. The DNA for the CDR3 is TGTGCCAGCAGCCCCAGGCGGGGGGGACTATCCTACGAGCAGTACTTC. It specifies CASSPRRGGLSYEQYF.